The sequence of this T cell receptor beta chain was determined in a study of T cell responses to AZD1222 COVID-19 vaccine. V lost 0 bases to trimming and J lost 0 bases; unmatched junction nucleotides: 7. This CDR3 spans 17 amino acids. Germline CDR1 is GTSNPN and CDR2 is SVGIG (reference sequence). Sequencing was performed with immunoSEQ multiplex PCR; in TCRdb, only in-frame clones are kept and a portion is missing. Counted here are approximately 130,000 clones, 70% to 90% occurring once; the ten biggest clones make up about 3%. A remark on this clone: Its specificity is not known.

Study findings and constraints: Unmutated variant regions are reportedly targeted by nearly half of spike-specific TCRs. Rises in breadth and depth of Spike-specific TCRs came after two AZD1222 doses. Only 5 or 6 AZD1222 recipients were seropositive at baseline.

V is TRBV30 and J is TRBJ1-3; 8 bases are shared with TRBD1. This TCR was recovered from an adult who received the AZD1222 COVID-19 vaccine. The specimen comprised peripheral blood, sampled 28 days after the second AZD1222 dose. The CDR3 protein is CAWSVPQGAFSGNTIYF. CDR3 sequence (DNA): TGTGCCTGGAGTGTACCTCAGGGGGCCTTCTCTGGAAACACCATATATTTT.